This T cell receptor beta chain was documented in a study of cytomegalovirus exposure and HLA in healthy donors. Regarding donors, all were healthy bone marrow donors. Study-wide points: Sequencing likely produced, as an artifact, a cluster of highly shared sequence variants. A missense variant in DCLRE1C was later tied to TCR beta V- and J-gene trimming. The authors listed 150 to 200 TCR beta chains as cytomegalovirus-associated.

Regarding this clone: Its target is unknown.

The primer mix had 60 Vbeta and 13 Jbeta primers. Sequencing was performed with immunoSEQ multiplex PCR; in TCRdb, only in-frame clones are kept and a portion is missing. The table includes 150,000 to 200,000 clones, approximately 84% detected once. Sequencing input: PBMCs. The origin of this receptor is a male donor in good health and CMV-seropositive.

The CDR3 protein is CASSPLNTEAFF. The CDR3 nucleotides read TGTGCCAGCAGCCCTTTGAACACTGAAGCTTTCTTT. This chain joins TRBV6-1 and TRBJ1-1; D gene uncertain. This CDR3 is 12 amino acids long. Trimming cost V 6 bases and J 0 bases, with 5 bases left between them. The V gene's germline CDR1 is MNHNS and CDR2 SASEGT.